The T cell receptor beta chain described here comes from a study of blood T cell repertoires in COVID-19. Study overall: T cells, B-cell-depleted T cells, or PBMCs provided the cDNA or gDNA that served as material.

The protocol was immunoSEQ multiplex PCR, while the TCRdb copy is restricted to in-frame clones and leaves out a portion. The sample has under 300,000 clones, roughly 80% seen once. CDR1 is MNHEY and CDR2 is SVGAGI in the germline V gene. V was clipped by 3 bases and J by 8 bases; unmatched bases: 6. CDR3 length: 14 amino acids. Sequencing input: peripheral blood. The chain uses TRBV6-5 and TRBJ2-1; 8 bases are a match to TRBD2. The receptor's source is a human donor with COVID-19, enrolled during active disease. The donor label of this sample is uncertain. CDR3: CASSYGGREDEQFF. The CDR3 DNA is TGTGCCAGCAGTTATGGGGGGCGGGAGGATGAGCAGTTCTTC.